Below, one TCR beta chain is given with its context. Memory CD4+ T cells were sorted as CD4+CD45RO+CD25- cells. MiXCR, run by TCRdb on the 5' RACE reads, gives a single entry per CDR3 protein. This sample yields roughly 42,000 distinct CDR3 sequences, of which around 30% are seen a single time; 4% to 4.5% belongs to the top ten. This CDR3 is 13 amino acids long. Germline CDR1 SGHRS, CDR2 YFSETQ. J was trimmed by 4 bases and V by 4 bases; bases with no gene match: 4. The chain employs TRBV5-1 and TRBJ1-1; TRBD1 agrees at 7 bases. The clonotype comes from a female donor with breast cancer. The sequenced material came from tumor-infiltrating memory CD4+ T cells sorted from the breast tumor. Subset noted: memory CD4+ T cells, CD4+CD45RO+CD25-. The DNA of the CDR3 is TGCGCCAGCAGCACCACAGGGGTCACTGAAGCTTTCTTT. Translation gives CASSTTGVTEAFF.